This TCR beta chain was identified during a study of PD-1 blockade in classical Hodgkin lymphoma. Study-level findings and limits: Complete responders matched newly diagnosed patients in baseline diversity. A reduction in baseline TCR diversity was reportedly seen in newly diagnosed patients relative to healthy donors.

The germline V and J ends were trimmed by 5 bases and 3 bases, with 20 bases remaining between them. Looked up from germline, CDR1 is SGHNT and CDR2 is YENEEA. CDR3 length equals 16 residues. Here immunoSEQ multiplex PCR was the method, and the copy in TCRdb shows in-frame clones only, minus some. The table shows under 30,000 clones, with 60% to 85% occurring only once. Every one of the patients relapsed after autologous stem cell transplantation (brentuximab vedotin exposure was variable). A word on this clone: The target antigen is unknown.

The input for sequencing was peripheral blood mononuclear cells (PBMCs), taken before the second cycle of nivolumab. The receptor was isolated from a human donor with classical Hodgkin lymphoma. The chain joins TRBV11-3 to TRBJ2-7; no reliable D call. CDR3 sequence reads: CASSPNAGSAFYEQYF. The CDR3 DNA reads TGTGCCAGCAGCCCTAACGCCGGGTCTGCTTTCTACGAGCAGTACTTC.